These T cell receptor beta chains were read from a single sample in a study of T cell responses to AZD1222 COVID-19 vaccine. The data were produced by immunoSEQ multiplex PCR, yet TCRdb's version contains in-frame clones alone and is incomplete. The sample shows some 130,000 clones, 89% of them seen only once. This sample comprised peripheral blood, obtained on day 0 of AZD1222 vaccination. The receptor source for this set is an adult in good health. Each CDR3 is given with its conserved first and last residue. A D gene is named only where the DNA matches it firmly. Not all rows give a size; the values are once, few, many and, for expanded clones, a class.

d_call,clone_size,v_call,j_call,cdr3_nt,cdr3_aa
.,.,TRBV20-1,TRBJ1-6,TGCAGTGCTAGTAATCAGGGTTCACCCCTCCACTTT,CSASNQGSPLHF
.,.,TRBV29-1,TRBJ2-7,TGCAGCGTTGAGACAATGGGGAGCACCGGCGAGCAGTACTTC,CSVETMGSTGEQYF
.,.,TRBV3-1/TRBV3-2,TRBJ1-1,TGTGCCAGCAGCCAATCTCCTTCGGGCACTGAAGCTTTCTTT,CASSQSPSGTEAFF
.,.,TRBV7-2,TRBJ1-2,TGTGCCAGCAGCTTAGACAGGGACCGTGGCTACACCTTC,CASSLDRDRGYTF
.,.,TRBV5-1,TRBJ1-4,TGCGCCAGCAGCTTTGAGGTAGCAACTAATGAAAAACTGTTTTTT,CASSFEVATNEKLFF
.,.,TRBV2,TRBJ1-2,TGTGCCAGCAGGGGGGAGGGGCGAGGCTACACCTTC,CASRGEGRGYTF
.,.,TRBV7-9,TRBJ1-3,TGTGCCAGCAGCGGTGGAAACACCATATATTTT,CASSGGNTIYF
.,.,TRBV11-2,TRBJ1-5,TGTGCCAGTAGTGGGGGTAGCAATCAGCCCCAGCATTTT,CASSGGSNQPQHF
.,once,TRBV10-2,TRBJ2-4,TGCGCCAGCAGTGAGTCTTTCATTCAGTACTTC,CASSESFIQYF
.,.,TRBV6-2/TRBV6-3,TRBJ2-2,TGTGCCAGCAGTTACTCTTCCGGAGGCGGCACCGGGGAGCTGTTTTTT,CASSYSSGGGTGELFF
.,.,TRBV6-2/TRBV6-3,TRBJ1-5,TGTGCCAGCAGTTACTCAGGTCCAGGGATAGGACAGCCCCAGCATTTT,CASSYSGPGIGQPQHF
TRBD1,.,TRBV5-1,TRBJ1-5,TGCGCCAGCAGTTTGGACAGGGACCATCAGCCCCAGCATTTT,CASSLDRDHQPQHF
.,.,TRBV27,TRBJ1-2,TGTGCCAGCAGTAATATGGGTATAGGAGGGAAGAACTATGGCTACACCTTC,CASSNMGIGGKNYGYTF
TRBD1,.,TRBV29-1,TRBJ1-1,TGCAGCGTGGACAGGGAGGGTGAAGCTTTCTTT,CSVDREGEAFF
.,.,TRBV5-1,TRBJ2-2,TGCGCCAGCAGCTCCCGGGACACGAACACCGGGGAGCTGTTTTTT,CASSSRDTNTGELFF
.,.,TRBV12-3/TRBV12-4,TRBJ1-2,TGTGCCAGCAGCTCCACCGAGGCTTCTCGTACCTTC,CASSSTEASRTF
TRBD1,.,TRBV5-4,TRBJ2-2,TGTGCCAGCAGCTCACCCCGGGACAGGGGCACCGGGGAGCTGTTTTTT,CASSSPRDRGTGELFF
.,once,TRBV2,TRBJ1-5,TGTGCCACCGGTGTAGCTTGGGATCAGCCCCAGCATTTT,CATGVAWDQPQHF
.,.,TRBV9,TRBJ2-7,TGTGCCAGCAGCGCTGACTCGATTTCTACCTACGAGCAGTACTTC,CASSADSISTYEQYF
.,.,TRBV6-5,TRBJ1-1,TGTGCCAGCAGACCCCGGGGGGACGCTGAAGCTTTCTTT,CASRPRGDAEAFF
.,.,TRBV11-2,TRBJ2-1,TGTGCCAGCACCCCTGGTGGGGCCCCAAATGAGCAGTTCTTC,CASTPGGAPNEQFF
.,.,TRBV9,TRBJ2-1,TGTGCCAGCAGCGAGTGGGGACGAAACAATGAGCAGTTCTTC,CASSEWGRNNEQFF
.,.,TRBV19,TRBJ1-5,TGTGCCAGTAGTATTTTAGGGGGTAGGAGCAATCAGCCCCAGCATTTT,CASSILGGRSNQPQHF
TRBD2,.,TRBV5-4,TRBJ2-3,TGTGCCAGCAGCTTGACACAGCGGGAAGAAGATACGCAGTATTTT,CASSLTQREEDTQYF
TRBD1,once,TRBV11-2,TRBJ2-7,TGTGCCAGCAGCTTAGAAACAGGGGGCGGCTACGAGCAGTACTTC,CASSLETGGGYEQYF
.,.,TRBV7-8,TRBJ1-6,TGTGCCAGCAGCTTAAACGCTGGGATTCGTAATTCACCCCTCCACTTT,CASSLNAGIRNSPLHF
.,.,TRBV6-2/TRBV6-3,TRBJ1-1,TGTGCCAGCAGTCTCGCCTACACTGAAGCTTTCTTT,CASSLAYTEAFF
.,.,TRBV2,TRBJ1-5,TGTGCCAGCAGGGGGGGGCGGAATAGCAATCAGCCCCAGCATTTT,CASRGGRNSNQPQHF
.,.,TRBV6-5,TRBJ1-1,TGTGCCAGCAGTTCCACCGTAGGGGACACTGAAGCTTTCTTT,CASSSTVGDTEAFF
.,.,TRBV4-2,TRBJ2-3,TGTGCCAGCAGCCAAGGAATCATACCGCCAGATACGCAGTATTTT,CASSQGIIPPDTQYF
.,.,TRBV5-1,TRBJ2-2,TGCGCCAGCAGCTTGCGTCAGGGTTACACCGGGGAGCTGTTTTTT,CASSLRQGYTGELFF
.,.,TRBV7-2,TRBJ1-5,TGTGCCAGCAGCTCTCCCCAGGGGTCCTATAATCAGCCCCAGCATTTT,CASSSPQGSYNQPQHF
.,.,TRBV29-1,TRBJ1-2,TGCAGCGTTCTATGGAACTATGGCTACACCTTC,CSVLWNYGYTF
.,.,TRBV19,TRBJ1-2,TGTGCCAGTGGGTATGGGACTAACTATGGCTACACCTTC,CASGYGTNYGYTF
.,once,TRBV7-2,TRBJ1-2,TGTGCCAGCAGCTTAGGGGCAGGGAGGGGGTATGGCTACACCTTC,CASSLGAGRGYGYTF
.,once,TRBV10-3,TRBJ1-1,TGTGCCATCAGTGAGTCCGGGCCCCGAGGAGCTTTCTTT,CAISESGPRGAFF
TRBD1,.,TRBV7-9,TRBJ2-5,TGTGCCAGCAGCCACCGGGACAGGGCAGAGACCCAGTACTTC,CASSHRDRAETQYF
TRBD2,.,TRBV4-3,TRBJ2-7,TGCGCCAGCAGCCCCACGGGGGGTTCCTCCTACGAGCAGTACTTC,CASSPTGGSSYEQYF
TRBD1,.,TRBV6-5,TRBJ1-2,TGTGCCAGCAAGGGACAGGGGTTCTCCTATGGCTACACCTTC,CASKGQGFSYGYTF
.,.,TRBV6-5,TRBJ2-2,TGTGCCAGCAGTTATAGGGGGGGAACCGGGGAGCTGTTTTTT,CASSYRGGTGELFF
TRBD1,.,TRBV2,TRBJ1-5,TGTGCCAGCACTGCTGGGGACAGTTATCAGCCCCAGCATTTT,CASTAGDSYQPQHF
.,.,TRBV9,TRBJ1-5,TGTGCCAGCAGCGTAGGAGGTGGAGGCAATCAGCCCCAGCATTTT,CASSVGGGGNQPQHF
.,few,TRBV18,TRBJ1-4,TGTGCCAGCTCACCACCGGCTTCAGAAAAACTGTTTTTT,CASSPPASEKLFF
.,.,TRBV10-3,TRBJ1-2,TGTGCCATCATGTCGGCGGCTAACTATGGCTACACCTTC,CAIMSAANYGYTF
.,.,TRBV6-5,TRBJ1-2,TGTGCCAGCAGTTACTCTGGGAGTGGTGGCTATGGCTACACCTTC,CASSYSGSGGYGYTF